This T cell receptor beta chain was recovered during a study of blood T cell repertoires in COVID-19. Looking at the study overall: Sources were T cells, B-cell-depleted T cells, or PBMCs; the material itself was cDNA or gDNA.

The CDR3 contains 16 residues. The junction had 9 bases not matched to a gene; V was cut back by 4 bases and J by 3 bases. Per the germline V gene, CDR1 is PRHDT and CDR2 is FYEKMQ (reference sequence). In the source study's methods: Cell counts per sample came from amplifying reference gene primers. Libraries were prepared by immunoSEQ multiplex PCR; TCRdb keeps only in-frame clonotypes and omits some of them. The V and J calls and clone size were taken over from that table, and D and trimming were inferred from the DNA. Of fewer than 55,000 clones listed, roughly 82% were seen once; the top ten hold roughly 2.7%.

V usage is TRBV13 and J usage is TRBJ2-3; 8 bases line up with TRBD2. This clonotype originated in an older woman with acute or convalescent COVID-19. The specimen sequenced was peripheral blood. The CDR3 here is CASSSAAGGRTDTQYF. The CDR3 DNA reads TGTGCCAGCAGCTCGGCGGCGGGAGGTAGAACAGATACGCAGTATTTT. Variable domain in full (rest from reference TRBV13 and TRBJ2-3): AAGVIQSPRHLIKEKRETATLKCYPIPRHDTVYWYQQGPGQDPQFLISFYEKMQSDKGSIPDRFSAQQFSDYHSELNMSSLELGDSALYFCASSSAAGGRTDTQYFGPGTRLTVL.